Reported below is one T cell receptor beta chain. The CDR3 extends over 17 amino acids. The J segment lost 1 base and the V segment lost 0 bases, leaving 7 bases of the junction unmatched. Looked up from germline, CDR1 is MGHRA and CDR2 is YSYEKL. This record comes from a study of blood T cell repertoires in COVID-19. Original data processing: Cell counts per sample came from amplifying reference gene primers. Sequenced by immunoSEQ multiplex PCR; TCRdb stores in-frame clones only, minus some. V, J and clone size reflect that table, while D and trimming were determined from the DNA. The repertoire holds 95,000 to 110,000 clones, with roughly 88% as singletons.

The TCR comes from a man between 45 and 60 years old with active or convalescent COVID-19. The chain recombines TRBV4-1 with TRBJ2-7, with 9 positions matching TRBD2. Sequences were obtained from peripheral blood. In DNA form, the CDR3 reads TGCGCCAGCAGCCAAGATGTCGCGGGAGGGATTTCCTACGAGCAGTACTTC. The encoded protein is CASSQDVAGGISYEQYF.